The 23 T cell receptor beta chains given below trace back to one sample, sequenced in a study of blood T cell repertoires in COVID-19. Only in-frame clones appear in the TCRdb table, and some are missing; sequencing was by immunoSEQ multiplex PCR. The table has about 250,000 clones, 75% to 85% seen once. Material: peripheral blood. These TCRs come from a man aged 45-60 years with active or convalescent COVID-19.

The rearrangement links TRBV28 to TRBJ2-5, with 9 bases lining up with TRBD1. CDR1 is MDHEN and CDR2 is SYDVKM in the germline V gene. J gave up 5 bases and V 4 bases, and 8 bases lay outside the gene matches. The CDR3 runs to 15 residues. The CDR3 sequence: CASSYHRGRRETQYF. The CDR3 DNA is TGTGCCAGCAGTTACCACAGGGGGCGGAGGGAGACCCAGTACTTC.

The V gene is TRBV27, the J gene TRBJ2-7; tentatively, D is TRBD2 (7 bases). Germline loops: CDR1 MNHEY, CDR2 SMNVEV (reference sequence). Trimming shortened V by 5 bases and J by 0 bases, and 14 bases separated the two germline ends. The CDR3 is 15 residues long. CDR3 region: CASSPGGGLSYEQYF. In DNA form, the CDR3 reads TGTGCCAGCAGTCCCGGCGGGGGCCTCTCCTACGAGCAGTACTTC.

As DNA, the CDR3 is TGTGCCAGCGCCTTTGCTAGCGGGGGTGGTGAGCAGTTCTTC. Translating it yields CASAFASGGGEQFF. V is TRBV9 and J is TRBJ2-1; 10 positions agree with TRBD2. The CDR3 sequence is 14 residues long. Unmatched junction bases numbered 10, after V lost 7 bases and J lost 9 bases. Germline CDR1 and CDR2: SGDLS and YYNGEE.

The chain carries TRBV6-5 and TRBJ1-2; the D gene is possibly TRBD1 (5 bases). The V gene lost 7 bases and the J gene lost 3 bases, with 9 bases spanning the gap. Germline V gene data show CDR1 as MNHEY and CDR2 as SVGAGI. This CDR3 is 12 amino acids long. The CDR3 DNA is TGTGCCAGCACCACGGGGGACTATGGCTACACCTTC. It is translated as CASTTGDYGYTF.

The CDR3 protein is CASSRGQTSGRFYEQYF. CDR3 coding DNA: TGTGCCAGCAGCCGGGGACAGACTAGCGGGAGATTCTACGAGCAGTACTTC. The genes are TRBV4-2 and TRBJ2-7, with 12 bases matching TRBD2. Looked up from germline, CDR1 is LGHNA and CDR2 is YNFKEQ. This CDR3 spans 17 amino acids. The J segment lost 3 bases and the V segment lost 4 bases, leaving 10 bases of the junction unmatched.

The chain recombines TRBV7-2 with TRBJ2-5, with D perhaps TRBD1 (5 bases). Germline assignment: CDR1 SGHTA and CDR2 FQGNSA. The CDR3 has 14 residues. Trimming left V 0 bases short and J 5 bases short, with 10 bases between. The CDR3 DNA reads as TGTGCCAGCAGCTTAGCAGGGGCGACGGAGACCCAGTACTTC. Translation: CASSLAGATETQYF.

The V and J genes are TRBV15 and TRBJ1-4; 8 bases line up with TRBD1. The CDR3 sequence is 17 residues long. CDR1 is LNHNV, CDR2 YYDKDF, per germline (reference sequence). The V segment lost 3 bases and the J segment 8 bases; nucleotides outside the gene matches: 14. Here the CDR3 reads CATSRTGRTGISEKLFF. DNA of the CDR3: TGTGCCACCAGCAGGACCGGTCGGACAGGGATTAGCGAAAAACTGTTTTTT.

This chain links TRBV19 with TRBJ2-6; 12 bases line up with TRBD2. V dropped 5 bases and J dropped 0; count of bases not matched to a gene: 8. CDR1 is LNHDA and CDR2 is SQIVND in the germline V gene (reference sequence). The CDR3 length is 19 residues. The CDR3 is CASSLRTSGKLSGANVLTF. CDR3 in DNA: TGTGCCAGTAGTTTAAGGACTAGCGGGAAACTCTCTGGGGCCAACGTCCTGACTTTC.

This clone was observed a single time. The V and J genes are TRBV30 and TRBJ1-6, with D possibly being TRBD1 (6 bases). Trimming pared 3 bases from V and 8 bases from J, leaving 17 bases between. Germline lookup yields CDR1 GTSNPN and CDR2 SVGIG (reference sequence). The CDR3 totals 15 residues. CDR3 loop: CAWSRGGAQDSPLHF. DNA of the CDR3: TGTGCCTGGAGCCGGGGGGGGGCACAGGATTCACCCCTCCACTTT.

This chain joins TRBV14 and TRBJ1-2, with D possibly TRBD1 on 5 matching bases. V was pared by 0 bases and J by 4 bases, with 12 bases between. The CDR3 length is 15 residues. Germline V CDR1 and CDR2: SGHDN, FVKESK. CDR3 coding DNA: TGTGCCAGCAGCCAAGATATAGGGGATCGCTATGGCTACACCTTC. Translated, it gives CASSQDIGDRYGYTF.

J is TRBJ2-7 and V is TRBV18; 15 bases are a match to TRBD2. Looked up from germline, CDR1 is KGHSH and CDR2 is LQKENI. CDR3 length: 15 residues. Unmatched junction bases numbered 4, after V lost 3 bases and J lost 7 bases. The CDR3 nucleotides read TGTGCCAGCTCACCGCAGGGGACTAGCGGGAGGGAGCAGTACTTC. This sequence encodes CASSPQGTSGREQYF.

There are a few counts of this clone. The chain uses TRBV19 and TRBJ1-1; 7 bases align to TRBD1. CDR3 length: 16 residues. The V segment lost 5 bases and the J segment 0 bases; nucleotides outside the gene matches: 9. Germline V lookup: CDR1 LNHDA, CDR2 SQIVND (reference sequence). CDR3 in DNA: TGTGCCAGTAGTCCACGACAGGGAAAAGTGAACACTGAAGCTTTCTTT. This translates into CASSPRQGKVNTEAFF.

The chain has TRBV5-1 and TRBJ2-5, with 8 bases fitting TRBD2. There are 13 residues in the CDR3. J gave up 3 bases and V 3 bases, and 1 base lay outside the gene matches. The V gene's germline CDR1 is SGHRS and CDR2 YFSETQ. The CDR3 loop is CASSSAGEETQYF. The CDR3 nucleotides read TGCGCCAGCAGCTCAGCGGGAGAAGAGACCCAGTACTTC.

This rearrangement joins TRBV7-2 to TRBJ2-7; no reliable D call. Germline loops: CDR1 SGHTA, CDR2 FQGNSA. V lost 2 bases and J lost 2, with 13 bases in between. The CDR3 length is 15 residues. CDR3 coding DNA: TGTGCCAGCAGCTTAAGTCGCGCGGTACCCTACGAGCAGTACTTC. It codes for CASSLSRAVPYEQYF. Full variable domain (outside the CDR3, taken from reference TRBV7-2 and TRBJ2-7): GAGVSQSPSNKVTEKGKDVELRCDPISGHTALYWYRQSLGQGLEFLIYFQGNSAPDKSGLPSDRFSAERTGGSVSTLTIQRTQQEDSAVYLCASSLSRAVPYEQYFGPGTRLTVT.

This clone was detected a few times. V usage is TRBV2 and J usage is TRBJ2-3, with 13 bases aligning to TRBD2. The CDR3 has 16 amino acids. Germline V gene data show CDR1 as SNHLY and CDR2 as FYNNEI. Trimming removed 6 bases from V and 3 bases from J; junction bases left unmatched: 6. This chain's CDR3 is CASSLTSGRVTDTQYF. The CDR3 bases are TGTGCCAGCAGCCTCACTAGCGGGAGGGTGACAGATACGCAGTATTTT.

CDR3 nucleotide sequence: TGTGCCAGCAGCCACAGACTAGCGGGGACACAAGAGACCCAGTACTTC. Its protein product is CASSHRLAGTQETQYF. J is TRBJ2-5 and V is TRBV3-1 (or the pseudogene TRBV3-2), with 11 bases aligning to TRBD2. J lost 2 bases, V lost 3 bases, and 5 bases had no gene match. CDR1 is LGHDT and CDR2 is YNNKEL in the germline V gene (reference sequence). The CDR3 consists of 16 residues.

The CDR3 coding sequence is TGTGCCAGCAGCTCCATAAGCGGGATGAACACCGGGGAGCTGTTTTTT. This translates into CASSSISGMNTGELFF. J is TRBJ2-2 and V is TRBV7-9, with 7 bases matching TRBD2. The length of the CDR3 is 16 residues. Germline V gene data show CDR1 as SEHNR and CDR2 as FQNEAQ (reference sequence). J gave up 1 base and V 4 bases, and 6 bases lay outside the gene matches. The complete variable domain, with remaining parts taken from reference TRBV7-9 and TRBJ2-2, reads DTGVSQNPRHKITKRGQNVTFRCDPISEHNRLYWYRQTLGQGPEFLTYFQNEAQLEKSRLLSDRFSAERPKGSFSTLEIQRTEQGDSAMYLCASSSISGMNTGELFFGEGSRLTVL.

The chain recombines TRBV5-6 with TRBJ1-2; TRBD1 matches 8 bases. Looked up from germline, CDR1 is SGHDT and CDR2 is YYEEEE. The length of the CDR3 is 15 residues. Unmatched junction bases numbered 13, after V lost 4 bases and J lost 8 bases. DNA of the CDR3: TGTGCCAGCAGCCCTCGGACAGGGCGAGTTTACGGCTACACCTTC. Translated: CASSPRTGRVYGYTF. Based on the CDR3 plus reference TRBV5-6 and TRBJ1-2, the full variable domain is DAGVTQSPTHLIKTRGQQVTLRCSPKSGHDTVSWYQQALGQGPQFIFQYYEEEERQRGNFPDRFSGHQFPNYSSELNVNALLLGDSALYLCASSPRTGRVYGYTFGSGTRLTVV.

The chain combines TRBV5-4 with TRBJ1-4; TRBD1 matches 8 bases. CDR1 and CDR2 (germline): SGHNT, YYREEE (reference sequence). Losses at the gene ends were 3 bases for V and 10 bases for J; bases not matched to a gene: 5. The CDR3 is made up of 13 amino acids. The CDR3 here is CASSSGTGGKLFF. In DNA, the CDR3 is TGTGCCAGCAGCTCCGGGACAGGCGGAAAACTGTTTTTT.

J is TRBJ1-1 and V is TRBV5-1; 8 bases agree with TRBD1. The CDR3 has 16 residues. Germline V gene sequence: CDR1 SGHRS, CDR2 YFSETQ. V lost 4 bases and J lost 0; bases outside the gene matches: 8. The CDR3 protein is CASSPDRGAMNTEAFF. DNA of the CDR3: TGCGCCAGCAGCCCTGACAGGGGAGCCATGAACACTGAAGCTTTCTTT. Full variable domain (outside the CDR3, taken from reference TRBV5-1 and TRBJ1-1): KAGVTQTPRYLIKTRGQQVTLSCSPISGHRSVSWYQQTPGQGLQFLFEYFSETQRNKGNFPGRFSGRQFSNSRSEMNVSTLELGDSALYLCASSPDRGAMNTEAFFGQGTRLTVV.

The CDR3: CASSESGGEGSYEQYF. The DNA of the CDR3 is TGCGCCAGCAGTGAGTCGGGGGGGGAAGGGTCCTACGAGCAGTACTTC. The J gene is TRBJ2-7, the V gene TRBV10-2; 7 bases map to TRBD2. Germline trimming cut 0 bases from V and 1 base from J; bases unmatched to any gene: 6. This CDR3 comprises 16 residues. Germline CDR1 is WSHSY and CDR2 is SAAADI.

The V gene is TRBV15, the J gene TRBJ2-1; D possibly corresponds to TRBD1 (6 bases). V was clipped by 1 base and J by 10 bases, with 17 bases between them. CDR3 length: 15 amino acids. Germline CDR1 and CDR2: LNHNV and YYDKDF (reference sequence). In DNA, the CDR3 is TGTGCCACCAGCAGAGTTCACAGGGATTCGAGCGAGCAGTTCTTC. This codes for CATSRVHRDSSEQFF. Complete variable domain (other parts from reference TRBV15 and TRBJ2-1): DAMVIQNPRYQVTQFGKPVTLSCSQTLNHNVMYWYQQKSSQAPKLLFHYYDKDFNNEADTPDNFQSRRPNTSFCFLDIRSPGLGDTAMYLCATSRVHRDSSEQFFGPGTRLTVL.

This clone has only one observation. The gene calls are TRBV5-1 and TRBJ2-1; D is perhaps TRBD2 (5 bases). There are 12 residues in the CDR3. From germline, CDR1 is SGHRS and CDR2 YFSETQ. The ends were cut back, 1 base at V and 7 bases at J, with 6 bases in the middle. The CDR3 here is CASSLPGNEQFF. The CDR3 bases are TGCGCCAGCAGCTTGCCGGGGAATGAGCAGTTCTTC.